This entry features one T cell receptor beta chain sequence. Libraries were prepared by immunoSEQ multiplex PCR; TCRdb keeps only in-frame clonotypes and omits some of them. The sample shows about 80,000 clones, roughly 94% of them seen only once. In germline, CDR1 is MNHEY, CDR2 SMNVEV (reference sequence). The ends lost 6 bases at V and 5 bases at J; junction bases unmatched: 15. The length of the CDR3 is 16 residues. The record originates from a study of technical replicates of blood from several donors. The V gene is TRBV27, the J gene TRBJ1-2, with TRBD1 identical over 7 bases. The material sequenced was T cells isolated from PBMCs. This clonotype was sampled from a human donor in good health. Here the CDR3 DNA reads TGTGCCAGCAGCTCGAGCGAGGGACAGTTAACTTATGGCTACACCTTC. Amino acids: CASSSSEGQLTYGYTF.